This T cell receptor beta chain was captured in a study of T cells in narcolepsy. Study overall: Enrolled donors included narcolepsy type 1 or type 2 patients and healthy controls. Study outcomes and limitations: Same-patient CSF and blood CD4+ T cell clonotypes included HCRT-specific and TRIB2-specific autoreactive ones.

Generated by immunoSEQ multiplex PCR, the TCRdb table keeps only in-frame clones and is missing some. Here the sample spans tens of thousands of clones, about 90% being singletons. On this clone: Antigen specificity is unknown.

Looked up from germline, CDR1 is GTSNPN and CDR2 is SVGIG (reference sequence). The CDR3 has 13 amino acids. V lost 0 bases and J lost 0, with 5 bases in between. The receptor was isolated from a human donor in good health. The source material was memory (CD45RA-) CD4+ T cells from blood. The V call is TRBV30, the J call TRBJ2-5; the D is unclear. The CDR3 DNA reads TGTGCCTGGAGTGTATCGTACCAAGAGACCCAGTACTTC. Its translation: CAWSVSYQETQYF.